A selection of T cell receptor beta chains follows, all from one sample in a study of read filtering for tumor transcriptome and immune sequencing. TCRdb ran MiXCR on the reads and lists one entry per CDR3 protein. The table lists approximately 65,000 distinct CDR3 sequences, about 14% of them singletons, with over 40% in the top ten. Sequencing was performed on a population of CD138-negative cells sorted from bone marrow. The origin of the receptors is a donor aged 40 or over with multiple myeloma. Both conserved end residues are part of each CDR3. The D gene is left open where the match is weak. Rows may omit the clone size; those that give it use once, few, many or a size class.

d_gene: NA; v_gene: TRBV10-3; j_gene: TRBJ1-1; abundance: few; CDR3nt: TGTGCCATCAGTGAACCAGGACAGCTAACAGCTCTCTTT; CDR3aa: CAISEPGQLTALF
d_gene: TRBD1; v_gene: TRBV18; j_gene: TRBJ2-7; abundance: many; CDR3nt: TGTGCCAGCTCACCAGATCTTGTCGACAGGGCGGGTTCCTACGAGCAGTACTTC; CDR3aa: CASSPDLVDRAGSYEQYF
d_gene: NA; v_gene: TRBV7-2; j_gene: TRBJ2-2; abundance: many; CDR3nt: TGTGCCAGCAGCTTAGACAGGAGCAGGGCCGGGGAGCTGTTTTTT; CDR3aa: CASSLDRSRAGELFF
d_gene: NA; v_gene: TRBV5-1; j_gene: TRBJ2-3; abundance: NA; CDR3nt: TGCGCCAGCAGCCCAGGGACTTCTTCTAGCACAGATACGCAGTATTTT; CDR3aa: CASSPGTSSSTDTQYF
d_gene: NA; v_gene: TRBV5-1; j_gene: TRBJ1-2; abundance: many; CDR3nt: TGCGCCAGCAGAGACACAGACTATGGCTACACCTTC; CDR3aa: CASRDTDYGYTF
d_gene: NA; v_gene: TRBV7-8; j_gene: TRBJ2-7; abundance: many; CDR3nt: TGTGCCAGCAGCTTAGAAGTGGACTTCCGGGGGAACTCCTACGAGCAGTACTTC; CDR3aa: CASSLEVDFRGNSYEQYF
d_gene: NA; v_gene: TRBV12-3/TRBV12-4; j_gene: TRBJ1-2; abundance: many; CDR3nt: TGTGCCTGCGAGGTCGGCTATGGCTACACCTTC; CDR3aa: CACEVGYGYTF
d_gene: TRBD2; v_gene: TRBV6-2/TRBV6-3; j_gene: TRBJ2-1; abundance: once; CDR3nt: TGTGCCAGCAGACGGACTAGCGATGAGCAGTTCTTC; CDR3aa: CASRRTSDEQFF
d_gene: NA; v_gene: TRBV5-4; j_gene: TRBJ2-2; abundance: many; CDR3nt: TGTGCCAGCAGCCCGGGGGCAGGGAACACCGGGGAGCTGTTTTTT; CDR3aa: CASSPGAGNTGELFF
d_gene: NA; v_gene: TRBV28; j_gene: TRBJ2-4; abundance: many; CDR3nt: TGTGCCAGCAGTTTAAGCTGGCCTCGCCACACAGGTACCAAAAACATTCAGTACTTC; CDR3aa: CASSLSWPRHTGTKNIQYF
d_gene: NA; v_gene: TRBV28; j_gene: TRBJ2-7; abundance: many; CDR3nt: TGTGCCAGCAGTTTACCTGTGGCGGGTCCCCTCTACGAGCAGTACTTC; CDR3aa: CASSLPVAGPLYEQYF
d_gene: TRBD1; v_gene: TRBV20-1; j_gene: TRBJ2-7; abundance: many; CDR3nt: TGCAGTGCTAGACGGGACAGGAGTTACGAGCAGTACTTC; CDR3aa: CSARRDRSYEQYF
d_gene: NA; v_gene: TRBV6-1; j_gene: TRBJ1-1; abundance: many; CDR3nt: TGTGCCAGCAAGATACCCATCACTGAAGCTTTCTTT; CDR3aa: CASKIPITEAFF
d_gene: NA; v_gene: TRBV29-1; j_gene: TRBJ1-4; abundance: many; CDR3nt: TGCAGCGTTGAGGTGGGGAGGATTGGTAAACTGTTTTTT; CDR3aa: CSVEVGRIGKLFF
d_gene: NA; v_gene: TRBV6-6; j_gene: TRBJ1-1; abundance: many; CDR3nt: TGTGCCAGCGAGGAGGAAAAGGAGAACACTGAAGCTTTCTTT; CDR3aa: CASEEEKENTEAFF
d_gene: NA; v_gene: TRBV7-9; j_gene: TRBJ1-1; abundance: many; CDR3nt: TGTGCCAGCAGCTCAAATACGAACACTGAAGCTTTCTTT; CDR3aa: CASSSNTNTEAFF
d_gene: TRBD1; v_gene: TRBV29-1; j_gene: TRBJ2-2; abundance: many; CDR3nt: TGCAGCGTAGCAGGACAGGGCCGGGAGCTGTTTTTT; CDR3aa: CSVAGQGRELFF
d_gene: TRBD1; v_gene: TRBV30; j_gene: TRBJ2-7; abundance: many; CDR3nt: TGTGCCTGGAGTGTACTGGGACAGGGAGCCTCCTACGAGCAGTACTTC; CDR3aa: CAWSVLGQGASYEQYF
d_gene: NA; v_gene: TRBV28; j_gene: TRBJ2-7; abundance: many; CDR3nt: TGTGCCAGCAGTTTTGTGGGGCGGCAGTACTTC; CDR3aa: CASSFVGRQYF
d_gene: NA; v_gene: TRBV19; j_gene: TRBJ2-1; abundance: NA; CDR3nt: TGTGCGACCGGGATCGTATACAATGAGCAGTTCTTC; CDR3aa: CATGIVYNEQFF
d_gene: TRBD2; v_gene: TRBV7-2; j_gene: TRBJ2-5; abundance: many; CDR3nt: TGTGCCAGCAGCTCCCGGGGGGCTAGCGGGAGGGCCGGAGAAGAGACCCAGTACTTC; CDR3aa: CASSSRGASGRAGEETQYF
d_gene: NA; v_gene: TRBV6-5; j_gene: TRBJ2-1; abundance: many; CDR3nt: TGTGCCATCAAACCTCGAGGTGACCAGCAGGGCAATGAGCAGTTCTTC; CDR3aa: CAIKPRGDQQGNEQFF
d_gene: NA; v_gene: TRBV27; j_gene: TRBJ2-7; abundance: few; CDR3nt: TGTGCCAGCAGTTTGGTCGGACAGTACGAGCAGTACTTC; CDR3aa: CASSLVGQYEQYF
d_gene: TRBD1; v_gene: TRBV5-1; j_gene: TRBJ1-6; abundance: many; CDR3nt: TGCGCCAGCAGCGCGGGACAGGGAGGGTCACCCCTCCACTTT; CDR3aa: CASSAGQGGSPLHF
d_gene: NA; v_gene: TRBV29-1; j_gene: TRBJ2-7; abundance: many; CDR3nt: TGCAGCGTTGAAGCCATCGGGAGCTACGAGCAGTACTTC; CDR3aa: CSVEAIGSYEQYF
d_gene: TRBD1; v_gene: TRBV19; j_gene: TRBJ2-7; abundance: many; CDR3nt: TGTGCCAGTAGTATAGGTGTAAGGCAGGGGGTCTCCTACGAGCAGTACTTC; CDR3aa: CASSIGVRQGVSYEQYF
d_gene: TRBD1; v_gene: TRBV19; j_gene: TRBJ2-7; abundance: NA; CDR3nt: TGTGCCAGTAGTATAGGGGGACAGAACGAGCACGAGCAGTACTTC; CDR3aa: CASSIGGQNEHEQYF
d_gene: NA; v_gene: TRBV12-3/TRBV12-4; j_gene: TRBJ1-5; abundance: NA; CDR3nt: TGTGCCAGCAGCCGATCCCCCAATCAGCCCCAGCATTTC; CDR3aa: CASSRSPNQPQHF
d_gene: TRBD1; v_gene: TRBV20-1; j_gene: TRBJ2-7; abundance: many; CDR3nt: TGCAGTGCTAGAGGACAGGGGGGACCTTCCTACGAGCAGTACTTC; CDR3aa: CSARGQGGPSYEQYF
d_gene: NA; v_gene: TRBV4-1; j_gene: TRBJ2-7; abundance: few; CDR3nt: TGCGCCAGCAGCCAAGGACGTCCTCTTTCCTACGAGCAGTACTTC; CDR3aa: CASSQGRPLSYEQYF
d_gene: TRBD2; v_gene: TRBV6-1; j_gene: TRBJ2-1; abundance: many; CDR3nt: TGTGCCAGCAGTGAAGCGACGGGACTAGCGACCAATGAGCAGTTCTTC; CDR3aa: CASSEATGLATNEQFF
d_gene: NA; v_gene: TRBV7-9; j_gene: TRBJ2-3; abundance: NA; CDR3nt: TGTGCCAGCAGCTTAGTTGCGGGAGATACGCAGTATTTT; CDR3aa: CASSLVAGDTQYF